These 7 T cell receptor beta chains came from one sample sequenced in a study of blood T cell repertoires in COVID-19. The protocol was immunoSEQ multiplex PCR, while the TCRdb copy is restricted to in-frame clones and leaves out a portion. The data contain about 210,000 clones, 85% to 90% of them singletons. Material: peripheral blood. Receptors were obtained from a woman in her 70s with acute or convalescent COVID-19.

The V call is TRBV4-2, the J call TRBJ2-3, with D unresolved. The CDR3 runs to 13 residues. From germline, CDR1 is LGHNA and CDR2 YNFKEQ. Trimming cost V 4 bases and J 5 bases, with 10 bases left between them. Written as DNA, the CDR3 is TGTGCCAGCAGCCGCGATAGAGTAGATACGCAGTATTTT. This gives the protein CASSRDRVDTQYF.

This clone was seen a single time. The V gene is TRBV27, the J gene TRBJ1-2, with 11 bases matching TRBD1. Losses at the gene ends were 3 bases for V and 4 bases for J; bases not matched to a gene: 4. This CDR3 has 15 residues. Germline assignment: CDR1 MNHEY and CDR2 SMNVEV (reference sequence). CDR3 loop: CASSLRDRGTYGYTF. CDR3 nucleotides: TGTGCCAGCAGTTTGCGGGACAGGGGGACCTATGGCTACACCTTC.

This rearrangement joins TRBV28 to TRBJ1-2; D unclear. Germline V lookup: CDR1 MDHEN, CDR2 SYDVKM. This CDR3 has 13 amino acids. V lost 4 bases and J 7 bases, leaving 13 bases between the germline ends. The CDR3 here is CASSSGVVGGYTF. Here the CDR3 DNA reads TGTGCCAGCAGTTCCGGGGTAGTGGGTGGCTACACCTTC.

This clone turned up a few times. This rearrangement joins TRBV11-3 to TRBJ2-7; 10 nucleotides line up with TRBD2. The ends lost 5 bases at V and 2 bases at J; junction bases unmatched: 6. The V gene's germline CDR1 is SGHNT and CDR2 YENEEA. The CDR3 has 15 residues. CDR3: CASSPLAGSAYEQYF. CDR3 nucleotide sequence: TGTGCCAGCAGCCCACTAGCGGGGTCCGCCTACGAGCAGTACTTC.

The gene calls are TRBV28 and TRBJ1-1; D is unclear. CDR3 length: 14 residues. Germline assignment: CDR1 MDHEN and CDR2 SYDVKM. V was clipped by 5 bases and J by 1 base, with 11 bases between them. CDR3 sequence: CASSTPGKNTEAFF. The CDR3 bases are TGTGCCAGCAGTACCCCCGGGAAGAACACTGAAGCTTTCTTT.

The J gene is TRBJ2-1, the V gene TRBV7-6; a possible D gene is TRBD2 (7 bases). CDR1 is SGHVS and CDR2 is FNYEAQ in the germline V gene. The CDR3 totals 15 residues. V was pared by 7 bases and J by 9 bases, with 22 bases between. CDR3 residues: CASTSVIGGALEQFF. DNA of the CDR3: TGTGCCAGCACCTCTGTTATAGGGGGGGCCCTTGAGCAGTTCTTC.

CDR3 nucleotides: TGCGCCAGCAGCCGGACTAGCGGGAACACCGGGGAGCTGTTTTTT. Its protein is CASSRTSGNTGELFF. The V gene is TRBV5-1, the J gene TRBJ2-2; TRBD2 matches at 10 bases. The CDR3 is 15 amino acids. The germline CDR1 and CDR2 sequences are SGHRS and YFSETQ. The V and J ends lost 4 bases and 1 base, in that order; junction bases with no gene match: 1.